These 7 T cell receptor beta chains came from one sample sequenced in a study of T cells in Graves' hyperthyroidism and ophthalmopathy. RNA transcripts provided the source from which TCR beta CDR3 regions were amplified. When the TCR CDR3 underwent first-round RT-PCR, the HTBI primer set was used. TCRdb re-called the multiplex PCR reads through MiXCR, storing one row per CDR3 protein. The sample holds around 340,000 distinct CDR3 sequences, roughly 17% seen once. Material: blood. These TCRs come from a woman under 40 with Graves' hyperthyroidism that later progressed to Graves' ophthalmopathy.

This clonotype was seen only a few times. This sequence joins TRBV5-1 and TRBJ2-7; no reliable D call. The ends were cut back, 0 bases at V and 2 bases at J, with 9 bases in the middle. CDR3 length: 14 residues. CDR1 is SGHRS and CDR2 is YFSETQ in the germline V gene. CDR3 in amino acids: CASSLDLGAYEQYF. The CDR3 DNA follows: TGCGCCAGCAGCTTGGATCTTGGAGCCTACGAGCAGTACTTC.

In this sample, this clonotype turned up a few times. This chain joins TRBV13 and TRBJ1-4; 7 positions agree with TRBD1. Germline CDR1 PRHDT, CDR2 FYEKMQ (reference sequence). The CDR3 loop spans 14 amino acids. The J segment lost 5 bases and the V segment lost 2 bases, leaving 2 bases of the junction unmatched. CDR3 amino acids: CASSLSGGNEKLFF. In DNA, the CDR3 is TGTGCCAGCAGCTTATCAGGGGGAAATGAAAAACTGTTTTTT.

There are many counts of this clonotype. The V gene is TRBV29-1, the J gene TRBJ2-7; perhaps TRBD2 as D (5 bases). CDR1 and CDR2 from the germline V gene are SQVTM and ANQGSEA. This CDR3 has 11 amino acids. The CDR3 loop reads CSVRDSYEQYF. CDR3 bases: TGCAGTGTGAGGGACTCCTACGAGCAGTACTTC.

This clonotype was seen many times. This chain links TRBV2 with TRBJ2-5, with D maybe TRBD2 (5 bases). Trimming cost V 4 bases and J 3 bases, with 9 bases left between them. The germline V gene encodes CDR1 SNHLY and CDR2 FYNNEI. The CDR3 is 13 amino acids. The DNA for the CDR3 is TGTGCCAGCAGTGTGGGAGCGGAAGAGACCCAGTACTTC. It codes for CASSVGAEETQYF.

This clonotype was seen repeatedly, ten times or more. The chain links TRBV12-3 or TRBV12-4 to TRBJ1-1; no firm D call. V was pared by 1 base and J by 3 bases, with 18 bases between. This CDR3 is built from 17 residues. The CDR3 sequence: CASSLVGGFSKDTEAFF. In DNA, the CDR3 is TGTGCCAGCAGTTTAGTCGGCGGGTTTTCGAAGGACACTGAAGCTTTCTTT.

In its sample, this clonotype was seen many times. The rearrangement uses TRBV6-5 and TRBJ1-6, with 7 positions matching TRBD1. This CDR3 comprises 14 residues. The J segment lost 10 bases and the V segment lost 0 bases, leaving 3 bases of the junction unmatched. The germline V gene has CDR1 MNHEY and CDR2 SVGAGI. Written as DNA, the CDR3 is TGTGCCAGCAGTTACTCAGGGGGCTGGTCACCCCTCCACTTT. Translation: CASSYSGGWSPLHF.

V gene TRBV5-6 combines with J gene TRBJ1-2; D is unresolved. The CDR3 covers 13 residues. V was pared by 4 bases and J by 11 bases, with 18 bases between. In germline, CDR1 is SGHDT, CDR2 YYEEEE. The CDR3 protein is CASSVGFGFLYTF. The CDR3 DNA reads TGTGCCAGCAGCGTGGGATTCGGATTTTTGTACACCTTC. The full variable domain, in which reference TRBV5-6 and TRBJ1-2 provide the parts outside the CDR3, is DAGVTQSPTHLIKTRGQQVTLRCSPKSGHDTVSWYQQALGQGPQFIFQYYEEEERQRGNFPDRFSGHQFPNYSSELNVNALLLGDSALYLCASSVGFGFLYTFGSGTRLTVV.